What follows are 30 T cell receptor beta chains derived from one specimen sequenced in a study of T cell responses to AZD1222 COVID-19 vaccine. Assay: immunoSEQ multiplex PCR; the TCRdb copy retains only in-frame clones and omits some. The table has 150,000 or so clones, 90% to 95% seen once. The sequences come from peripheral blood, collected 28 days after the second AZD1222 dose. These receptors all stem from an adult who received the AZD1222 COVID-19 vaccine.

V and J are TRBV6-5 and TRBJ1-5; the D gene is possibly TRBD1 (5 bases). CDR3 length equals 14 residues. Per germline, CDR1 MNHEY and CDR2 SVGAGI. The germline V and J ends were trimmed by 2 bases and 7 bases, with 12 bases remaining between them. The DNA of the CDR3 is TGTGCCAGCAGTTACCGGGGGGTCAGCCAGCCCCAGCATTTT. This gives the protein CASSYRGVSQPQHF.

CDR3 nucleotide sequence: TGCGCCAGCAGCCGAGACAGGGACGGCGAAAAACTGTTTTTT. Residues: CASSRDRDGEKLFF. V gene TRBV4-1 combines with J gene TRBJ1-4; TRBD1 aligns across 7 bases. With V trimmed by 4 bases and J by 8 bases, 7 bases remained unmatched. The CDR3 extends over 14 amino acids. CDR1 is MGHRA, CDR2 YSYEKL, per germline.

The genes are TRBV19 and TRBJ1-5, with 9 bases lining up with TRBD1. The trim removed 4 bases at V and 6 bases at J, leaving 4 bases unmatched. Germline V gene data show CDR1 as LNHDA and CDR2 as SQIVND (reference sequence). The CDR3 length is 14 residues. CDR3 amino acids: CASSKQGAGQPQHF. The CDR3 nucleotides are TGTGCCAGTAGTAAACAGGGGGCCGGTCAGCCCCAGCATTTT.

The CDR3 loop is CASTRGNQNTEAFF. The CDR3 region has the DNA TGTGCCAGTACGAGGGGAAACCAGAACACTGAAGCTTTCTTT. This chain joins TRBV19 and TRBJ1-1; D is possibly TRBD1 (5 bases). This CDR3 comprises 14 residues. Germline-derived CDR1 and CDR2 are LNHDA and SQIVND (reference sequence). Trimming removed 7 bases at V and 1 base at J, with 13 bases between.

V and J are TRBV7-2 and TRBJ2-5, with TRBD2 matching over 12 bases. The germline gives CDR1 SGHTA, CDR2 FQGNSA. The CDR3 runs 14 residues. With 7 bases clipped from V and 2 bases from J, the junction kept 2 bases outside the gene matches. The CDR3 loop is CASTLAGGQETQYF. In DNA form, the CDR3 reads TGTGCCAGCACCCTAGCGGGAGGGCAAGAGACCCAGTACTTC.

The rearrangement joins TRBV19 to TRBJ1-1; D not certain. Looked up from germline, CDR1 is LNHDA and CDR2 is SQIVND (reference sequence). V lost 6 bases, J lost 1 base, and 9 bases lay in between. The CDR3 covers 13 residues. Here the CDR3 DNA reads TGTGCCAGTAGAAGGCCGCCGAACACTGAAGCTTTCTTT. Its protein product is CASRRPPNTEAFF.

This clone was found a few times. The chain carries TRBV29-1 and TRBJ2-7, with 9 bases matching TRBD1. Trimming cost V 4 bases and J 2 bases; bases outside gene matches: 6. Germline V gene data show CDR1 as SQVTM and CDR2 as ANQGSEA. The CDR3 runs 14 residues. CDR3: CSVGGTGRTYEQYF. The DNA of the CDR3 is TGCAGCGTTGGTGGGACAGGGCGAACCTACGAGCAGTACTTC.

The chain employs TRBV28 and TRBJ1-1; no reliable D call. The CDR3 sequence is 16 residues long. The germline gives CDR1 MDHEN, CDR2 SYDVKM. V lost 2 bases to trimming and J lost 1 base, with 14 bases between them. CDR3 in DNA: TGTGCCAGCAGTTTAAGGTCTTCGCGGGGGAACACTGAAGCTTTCTTT. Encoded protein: CASSLRSSRGNTEAFF. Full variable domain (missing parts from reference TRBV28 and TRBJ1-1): DVKVTQSSRYLVKRTGEKVFLECVQDMDHENMFWYRQDPGLGLRLIYFSYDVKMKEKGDIPEGYSVSREKKERFSLILESASTNQTSMYLCASSLRSSRGNTEAFFGQGTRLTVV.

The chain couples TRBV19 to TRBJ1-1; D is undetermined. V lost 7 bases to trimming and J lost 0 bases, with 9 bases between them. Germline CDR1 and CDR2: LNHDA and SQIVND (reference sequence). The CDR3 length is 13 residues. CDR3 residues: CASTPSLNTEAFF. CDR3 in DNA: TGTGCCAGTACTCCGAGCCTGAACACTGAAGCTTTCTTT.

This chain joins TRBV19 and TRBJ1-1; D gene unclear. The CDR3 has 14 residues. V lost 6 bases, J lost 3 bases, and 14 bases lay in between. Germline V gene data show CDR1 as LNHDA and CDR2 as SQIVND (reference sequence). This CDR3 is CASSARAGDTEAFF. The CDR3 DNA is TGTGCCAGTAGCGCGAGGGCTGGAGACACTGAAGCTTTCTTT. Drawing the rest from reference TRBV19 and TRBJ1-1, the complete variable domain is DGGITQSPKYLFRKEGQNVTLSCEQNLNHDAMYWYRQDPGQGLRLIYYSQIVNDFQKGDIAEGYSVSREKKESFPLTVTSAQKNPTAFYLCASSARAGDTEAFFGQGTRLTVV.

The CDR3 coding sequence is TGTGCCAGCAGCTTGATCGAGGGAGCCTACACTGAAGCTTTCTTT. It specifies CASSLIEGAYTEAFF. The chain joins TRBV5-6 to TRBJ1-1; no definite D call. The V gene lost 1 base and the J gene lost 3 bases, with 13 bases spanning the gap. The CDR3 contains 15 residues. Germline CDR1 is SGHDT and CDR2 is YYEEEE.

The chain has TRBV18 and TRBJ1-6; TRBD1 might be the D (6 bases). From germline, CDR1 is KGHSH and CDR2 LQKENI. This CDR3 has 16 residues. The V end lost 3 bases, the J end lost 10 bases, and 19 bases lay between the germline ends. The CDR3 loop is CASSPASPGVGSPLHF. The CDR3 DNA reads TGTGCCAGCTCACCCGCAAGCCCAGGGGTAGGATCACCCCTCCACTTT. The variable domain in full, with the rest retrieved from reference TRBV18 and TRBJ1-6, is NAGVMQNPRHLVRRRGQEARLRCSPMKGHSHVYWYRQLPEEGLKFMVYLQKENIIDESGMPKERFSAEFPKEGPSILRIQQVVRGDSAAYFCASSPASPGVGSPLHFGNGTRLTVT.

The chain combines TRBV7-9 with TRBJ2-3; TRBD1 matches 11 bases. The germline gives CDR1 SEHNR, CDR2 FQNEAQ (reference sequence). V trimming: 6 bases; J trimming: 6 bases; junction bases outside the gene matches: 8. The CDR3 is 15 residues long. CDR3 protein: CASRPGQGAWDTQYF. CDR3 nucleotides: TGTGCCAGCAGACCAGGACAGGGGGCTTGGGATACGCAGTATTTT.

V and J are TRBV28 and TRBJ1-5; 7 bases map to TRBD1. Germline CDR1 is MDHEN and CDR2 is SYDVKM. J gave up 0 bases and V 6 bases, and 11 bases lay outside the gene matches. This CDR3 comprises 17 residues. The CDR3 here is CASRRRQGLGSNQPQHF. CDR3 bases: TGTGCCAGCAGGCGTAGACAGGGATTGGGTAGCAATCAGCCCCAGCATTTT.

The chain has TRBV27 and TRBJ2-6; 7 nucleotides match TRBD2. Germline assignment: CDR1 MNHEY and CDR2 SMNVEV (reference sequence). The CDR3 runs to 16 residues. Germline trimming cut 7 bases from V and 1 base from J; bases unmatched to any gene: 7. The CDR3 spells CASTSVGGSGANVLTF. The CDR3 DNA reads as TGTGCCAGCACCTCGGTGGGGGGGTCTGGGGCCAACGTCCTGACTTTC.

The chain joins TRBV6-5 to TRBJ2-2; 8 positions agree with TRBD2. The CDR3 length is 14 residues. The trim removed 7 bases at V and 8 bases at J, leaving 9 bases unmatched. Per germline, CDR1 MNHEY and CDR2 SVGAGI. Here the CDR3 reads CASTASGRRGELFF. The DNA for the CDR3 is TGTGCCAGCACTGCCAGCGGGAGACGAGGGGAGCTGTTTTTT.

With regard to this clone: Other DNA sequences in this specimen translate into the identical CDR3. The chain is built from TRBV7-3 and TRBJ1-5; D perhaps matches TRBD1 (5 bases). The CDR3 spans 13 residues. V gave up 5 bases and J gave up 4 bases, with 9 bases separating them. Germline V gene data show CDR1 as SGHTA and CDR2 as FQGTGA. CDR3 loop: CASSLDSNQPQHF. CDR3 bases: TGTGCCAGCAGCCTAGACAGTAATCAGCCCCAGCATTTT.

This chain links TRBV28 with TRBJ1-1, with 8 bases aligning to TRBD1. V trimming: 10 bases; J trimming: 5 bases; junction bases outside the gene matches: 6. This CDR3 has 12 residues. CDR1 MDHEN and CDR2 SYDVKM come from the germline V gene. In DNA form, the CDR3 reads TGTGCCACCGACAGGGGCGGGACTGAAGCTTTCTTT. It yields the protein CATDRGGTEAFF.

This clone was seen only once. CDR3 amino acids: CASSPGDNQPQHF. CDR3 nucleotides: TGTGCCAGCTCACCAGGAGACAATCAGCCCCAGCATTTT. The V and J genes are TRBV18 and TRBJ1-5; D unresolved. Germline assignment: CDR1 KGHSH and CDR2 LQKENI. CDR3 size: 13 residues. V lost 2 bases, J lost 3 bases, and 5 bases lay in between.

The CDR3 DNA is TGTGCCAGCAGCCCTTTCGCGGGACAGGGACAATATGGCTACACCTTC. Its translation is CASSPFAGQGQYGYTF. The J gene is TRBJ1-2, the V gene TRBV7-9; 9 bases match TRBD1. Trimming cost V 5 bases and J 5 bases; bases outside gene matches: 12. CDR3 length equals 16 residues. Per germline, CDR1 SEHNR and CDR2 FQNEAQ (reference sequence). Drawing the rest from reference TRBV7-9 and TRBJ1-2, the complete variable domain is DTGVSQNPRHKITKRGQNVTFRCDPISEHNRLYWYRQTLGQGPEFLTYFQNEAQLEKSRLLSDRFSAERPKGSFSTLEIQRTEQGDSAMYLCASSPFAGQGQYGYTFGSGTRLTVV.

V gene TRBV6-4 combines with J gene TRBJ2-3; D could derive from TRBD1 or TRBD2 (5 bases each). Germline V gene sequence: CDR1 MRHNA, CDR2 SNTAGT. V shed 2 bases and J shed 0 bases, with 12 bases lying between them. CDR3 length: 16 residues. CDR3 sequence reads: CASSDNHRGSTDTQYF. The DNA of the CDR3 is TGTGCCAGCAGTGACAATCATCGGGGCAGCACAGATACGCAGTATTTT.

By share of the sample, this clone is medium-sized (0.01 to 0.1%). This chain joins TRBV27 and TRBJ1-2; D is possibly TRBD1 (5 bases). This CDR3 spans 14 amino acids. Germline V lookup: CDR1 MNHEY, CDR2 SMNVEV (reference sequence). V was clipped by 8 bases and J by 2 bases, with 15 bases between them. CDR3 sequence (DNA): TGTGCCAGCCGCTTGTCCGGGGCCAACTATGGCTACACCTTC. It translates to CASRLSGANYGYTF.

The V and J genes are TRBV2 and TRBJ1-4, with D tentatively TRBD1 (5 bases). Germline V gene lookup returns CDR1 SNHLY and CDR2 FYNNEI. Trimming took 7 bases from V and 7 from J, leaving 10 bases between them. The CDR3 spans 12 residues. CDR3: CASTQGSEKLFF. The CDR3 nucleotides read TGTGCCAGCACGCAGGGATCTGAAAAACTGTTTTTT.

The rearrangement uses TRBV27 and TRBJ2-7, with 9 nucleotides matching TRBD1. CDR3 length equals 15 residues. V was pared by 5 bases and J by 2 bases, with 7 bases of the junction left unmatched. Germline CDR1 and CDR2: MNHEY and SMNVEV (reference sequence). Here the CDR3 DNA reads TGTGCCAGCAGTCACGGGACAGGGTACGCCTACGAGCAGTACTTC. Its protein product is CASSHGTGYAYEQYF.

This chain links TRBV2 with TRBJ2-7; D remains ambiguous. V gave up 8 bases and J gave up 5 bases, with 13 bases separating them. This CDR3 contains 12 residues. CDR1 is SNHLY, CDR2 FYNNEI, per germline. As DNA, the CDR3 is TGTGCCAGCGAAAGAAGAGGCCACGAGCAGTACTTC. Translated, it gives CASERRGHEQYF.

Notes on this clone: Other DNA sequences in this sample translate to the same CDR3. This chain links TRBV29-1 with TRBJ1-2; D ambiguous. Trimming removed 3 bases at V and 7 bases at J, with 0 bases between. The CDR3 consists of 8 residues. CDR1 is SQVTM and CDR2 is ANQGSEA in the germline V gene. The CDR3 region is CSVDGYTF. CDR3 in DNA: TGCAGCGTTGATGGCTACACCTTC.

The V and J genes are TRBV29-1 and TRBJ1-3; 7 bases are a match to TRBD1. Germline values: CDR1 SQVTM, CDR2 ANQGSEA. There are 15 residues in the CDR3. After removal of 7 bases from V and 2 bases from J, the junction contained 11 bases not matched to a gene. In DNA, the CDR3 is TGCAGCGCAGCGACAGGGCCCTTCACTGGAAACACCATATATTTT. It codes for CSAATGPFTGNTIYF.

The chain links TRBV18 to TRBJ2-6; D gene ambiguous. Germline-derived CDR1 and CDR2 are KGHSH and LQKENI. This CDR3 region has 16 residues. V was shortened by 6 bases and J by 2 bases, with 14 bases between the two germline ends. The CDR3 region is CASSDPTEAGANVLTF. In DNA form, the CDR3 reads TGTGCCAGCTCCGACCCTACCGAAGCTGGGGCCAACGTCCTGACTTTC.

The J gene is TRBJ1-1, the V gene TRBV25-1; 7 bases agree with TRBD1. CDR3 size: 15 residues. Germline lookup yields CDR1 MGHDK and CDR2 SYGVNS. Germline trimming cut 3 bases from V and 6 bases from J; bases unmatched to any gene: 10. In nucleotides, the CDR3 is TGTGCCAGCAGTGACCGACAGGGTGTTGGGCCTGAAGCTTTCTTT. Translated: CASSDRQGVGPEAFF.

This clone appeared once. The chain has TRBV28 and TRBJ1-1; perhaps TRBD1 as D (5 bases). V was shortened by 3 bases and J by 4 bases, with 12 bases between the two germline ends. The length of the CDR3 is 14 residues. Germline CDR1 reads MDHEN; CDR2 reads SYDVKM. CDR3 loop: CASSFQGVGTEAFF. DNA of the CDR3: TGTGCCAGCAGTTTCCAAGGGGTCGGCACTGAAGCTTTCTTT.